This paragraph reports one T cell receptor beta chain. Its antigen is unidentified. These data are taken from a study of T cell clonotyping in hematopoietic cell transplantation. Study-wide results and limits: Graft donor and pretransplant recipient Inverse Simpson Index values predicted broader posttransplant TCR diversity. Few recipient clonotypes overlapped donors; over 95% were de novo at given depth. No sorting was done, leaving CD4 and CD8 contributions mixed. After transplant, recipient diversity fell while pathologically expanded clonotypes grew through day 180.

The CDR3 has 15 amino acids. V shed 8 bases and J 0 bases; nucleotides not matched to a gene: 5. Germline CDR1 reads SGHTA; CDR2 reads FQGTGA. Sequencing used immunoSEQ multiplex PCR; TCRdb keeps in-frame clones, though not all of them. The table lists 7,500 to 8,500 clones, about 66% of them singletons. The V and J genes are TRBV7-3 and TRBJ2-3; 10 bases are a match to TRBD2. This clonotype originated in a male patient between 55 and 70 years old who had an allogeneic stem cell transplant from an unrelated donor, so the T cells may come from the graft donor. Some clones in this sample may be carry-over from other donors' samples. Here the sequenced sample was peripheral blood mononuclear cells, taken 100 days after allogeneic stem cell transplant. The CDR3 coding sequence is TGTGCCAGCGCGACTAGCGGGTTTAGCACAGATACGCAGTATTTT. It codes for CASATSGFSTDTQYF. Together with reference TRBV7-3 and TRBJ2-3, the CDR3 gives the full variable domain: GAGVSQTPSNKVTEKGKYVELRCDPISGHTALYWYRQSLGQGPEFLIYFQGTGAADDSGLPNDRFFAVRPEGSVSTLKIQRTERGDSAVYLCASATSGFSTDTQYFGPGTRLTVL.